Following are 4 T cell receptor beta chains from one sample sequenced in a study of shared clonotypes between healthy human individuals. Sequencing was performed with immunoSEQ multiplex PCR; in TCRdb, only in-frame clones are kept and a portion is missing. In the table there are roughly 2.5 million clones, more than 80% of which are singletons. Sequenced material: naive CD4+ T cells sorted from blood. The subset is: CD45RA+ positively selected. The receptors derive from a man aged 18 to 29 in good health.

The table lists this clone with a count of one. The V gene is TRBV5-1, the J gene TRBJ1-6; D perhaps matches TRBD1 (5 bases). Looked up from germline, CDR1 is SGHRS and CDR2 is YFSETQ. Trimming left V 4 bases short and J 8 bases short, with 19 bases between. The CDR3 is 16 residues long. The CDR3 sequence: CASSAGGTVFHSPLHF. The CDR3, as DNA: TGCGCCAGCAGCGCCGGGGGGACTGTCTTCCATTCACCCCTCCACTTT.

The chain employs TRBV9 and TRBJ2-1, with TRBD2 matching 12 bases. Trimming at V came to 0 bases and at J to 5 bases, leaving 6 bases not matched to a gene. The germline gives CDR1 SGDLS, CDR2 YYNGEE. The CDR3 is 17 residues long. CDR3 amino acids: CASSVGRTSGTDNEQFF. CDR3 DNA: TGTGCCAGCAGCGTAGGTCGGACTAGCGGGACGGACAATGAGCAGTTCTTC.

The rearrangement links TRBV5-4 to TRBJ2-7, with 10 bases matching TRBD2. Germline V CDR1 and CDR2: SGHNT, YYREEE (reference sequence). V was pared by 5 bases and J by 0 bases, with 5 bases of the junction left unmatched. The CDR3 has 15 residues. In DNA form, the CDR3 reads TGTGCCAGCAGTCCTAGCGGGGGAAACTCCTACGAGCAGTACTTC. Translating it yields CASSPSGGNSYEQYF.

The chain recombines TRBV7-2 with TRBJ1-1; no reliable D call. CDR1 SGHTA and CDR2 FQGNSA come from the germline V gene. Deletions cut 4 bases from V and 0 bases from J, with 18 bases between. The CDR3 is 17 residues long. The CDR3 nucleotides are TGTGCCAGCAGCTCACGTGTCAATGAACGGATGAACACTGAAGCTTTCTTT. It codes for CASSSRVNERMNTEAFF.